This entry lists 22 T cell receptor beta chains sequenced from one sample in a study of CD8+ T cells in alopecia areata. RNA was extracted and reverse transcribed into cDNA as the sequencing template. TCRdb keeps only in-frame clones here, not all; method: immunoSEQ multiplex PCR. The data show over 100,000 clones, about 49% seen once. Sample: CD8+ T cells sorted from blood, taken at week 0. These receptors were collected from a human donor with alopecia areata.

This clone was counted only a few times. Because the CDR3's place on the DNA is in doubt, the DNA is left out and the CDR3 is given as listed by TCRdb. The rearrangement links TRBV5-6 to TRBJ2-2. The CDR3 region is 12 residues in length, termini included. Germline V gene data show CDR1 as SGHDT and CDR2 as YYEEEE. CDR3 in amino acids: CASTSGIGELFF.

This chain links TRBV5-4 with TRBJ2-7, with 14 bases aligning to TRBD2. Germline CDR1 reads SGHNT; CDR2 reads YYREEE (reference sequence). This CDR3 has 17 amino acids. The V segment lost 3 bases and the J segment 0 bases; nucleotides outside the gene matches: 5. DNA of the CDR3: TGTGCCAGCAGCTCGACTAGCGGGGGGGCCAGCTCCTACGAGCAGTACTTC. It is translated as CASSSTSGGASSYEQYF.

This chain uses TRBV30 with TRBJ2-1; 8 nucleotides agree with TRBD1. The CDR3 is made up of 14 amino acids. V gave up 0 bases and J gave up 9 bases; unmatched junction bases: 7. Germline V gene sequence: CDR1 GTSNPN, CDR2 SVGIG (reference sequence). The CDR3 DNA reads as TGTGCCTGGAGTGTCGGACAGGGAGTAGGTGAGCAGTTCTTC. Amino acids: CAWSVGQGVGEQFF.

This clone is a singleton in its sample. The rearrangement links TRBV27 to TRBJ2-1, with 9 positions matching TRBD1. V was pared by 4 bases and J by 1 base, with 2 bases of the junction left unmatched. This CDR3 comprises 15 residues. Germline CDR1 is MNHEY and CDR2 is SMNVEV (reference sequence). DNA of the CDR3: TGTGCCAGCAGTTCCGGGACAGGGTCCTACAATGAGCAGTTCTTC. It yields the protein CASSSGTGSYNEQFF.

This clone was found many times. In nucleotides, the CDR3 is TGCAGTGCCAGCGGTGGAGAGACCCAGTACTTC. It encodes CSASGGETQYF. The V call is TRBV20-1, the J call TRBJ2-5; D perhaps matches TRBD2 (5 bases). The V end lost 6 bases, the J end lost 4 bases, and 9 bases lay between the germline ends. The CDR3 is 11 amino acids. Germline CDR1 is DFQATT and CDR2 is SNEGSKA (reference sequence).

This clone appeared a few times. V is TRBV6-1 and J is TRBJ2-2, with 10 bases identical to TRBD1. CDR1 MNHNS and CDR2 SASEGT come from the germline V gene. V trimming: 6 bases; J trimming: 3 bases; junction bases outside the gene matches: 4. The CDR3 contains 15 residues. The CDR3 spells CASSPGTGDTGELFF. The CDR3 coding sequence is TGTGCCAGCAGCCCCGGGACAGGGGACACCGGGGAGCTGTTTTTT.

This clone has more than one count but fewer than ten. J is TRBJ2-3 and V is TRBV7-2; 8 bases line up with TRBD2. The CDR3 extends over 15 amino acids. Germline V gene data show CDR1 as SGHTA and CDR2 as FQGNSA. V shed 5 bases, J shed 0 bases, and the junction held 4 bases outside the gene matches. The CDR3 loop reads CASSAGLASTDTQYF. The CDR3 nucleotides are TGTGCCAGCAGCGCAGGACTAGCTAGCACAGATACGCAGTATTTT. Filled out from reference TRBV7-2 and TRBJ2-3, the complete variable domain reads GAGVSQSPSNKVTEKGKDVELRCDPISGHTALYWYRQSLGQGLEFLIYFQGNSAPDKSGLPSDRFSAERTGGSVSTLTIQRTQQEDSAVYLCASSAGLASTDTQYFGPGTRLTVL.

This sequence joins TRBV5-1 and TRBJ1-6; TRBD1 matches 9 bases. V dropped 4 bases and J dropped 7; count of bases not matched to a gene: 3. Germline values: CDR1 SGHRS, CDR2 YFSETQ. This CDR3 is built from 14 residues. The CDR3 coding sequence is TGCGCCAGCAGCAAGGGACAGGGAAATTCACCCCTCCACTTT. Protein: CASSKGQGNSPLHF.

This clone showed up many times. The gene calls are TRBV2 and TRBJ1-6; D unclear. Germline assignment: CDR1 SNHLY and CDR2 FYNNEI. The length of the CDR3 is 15 residues. V lost 7 bases to trimming and J lost 8 bases, with 18 bases between them. CDR3 bases: TGTGCCAGCACCGAACGAGGGCCCCTCTATTCACCCCTCCACTTT. Its protein product is CASTERGPLYSPLHF. Combining the CDR3 with reference TRBV2 and TRBJ1-6 gives the whole variable domain EPEVTQTPSHQVTQMGQEVILRCVPISNHLYFYWYRQILGQKVEFLVSFYNNEISEKSEIFDDQFSVERPDGSNFTLKIRSTKLEDSAMYFCASTERGPLYSPLHFGNGTRLTVT.

V is TRBV4-3 and J is TRBJ2-3; 12 positions agree with TRBD1. The CDR3 covers 17 residues. V lost 1 base, J lost 3 bases, and 5 bases stayed unmatched. The germline V gene has CDR1 LGHNA and CDR2 YSLEER. The CDR3 loop is CASSQAGGQGATDTQYF. In nucleotides, the CDR3 is TGCGCCAGCAGCCAAGCGGGGGGACAGGGGGCTACAGATACGCAGTATTTT.

Here the CDR3 DNA reads TGTGCCATCAGTCCATTAACAGGGGCCGAGACCCAGTACTTC. This translates into CAISPLTGAETQYF. The genes are TRBV10-3 and TRBJ2-5; 7 nucleotides match TRBD1. CDR3 length: 14 residues. The trim removed 5 bases at V and 5 bases at J, leaving 8 bases unmatched. Germline CDR1 ENHRY, CDR2 SYGVKD.

This clone was detected a few times. This chain links TRBV14 with TRBJ2-2; a weak D match, TRBD1 (5 bases). V lost 1 base and J 3 bases, leaving 18 bases between the germline ends. This CDR3 is 18 amino acids long. The germline CDR1 and CDR2 sequences are SGHDN and FVKESK. The CDR3 region has the DNA TGTGCCAGCAGCCAAGGTCCCCCTGCCAGGGCAGACACCGGGGAGCTGTTTTTT. It translates to CASSQGPPARADTGELFF.

This clone was seen a few times. This sequence joins TRBV27 and TRBJ2-2; 7 bases map to TRBD1. Germline values: CDR1 MNHEY, CDR2 SMNVEV (reference sequence). V lost 4 bases and J lost 2; bases outside the gene matches: 4. This CDR3 spans 15 amino acids. CDR3 residues: CASSSQGDNTGELFF. In DNA, the CDR3 is TGTGCCAGCAGTTCGCAGGGGGACAACACCGGGGAGCTGTTTTTT.

This clone was seen only once. This sequence joins TRBV5-6 and TRBJ1-2; unclear D gene. V gave up 4 bases and J gave up 2 bases, with 15 bases separating them. Germline-derived CDR1 and CDR2 are SGHDT and YYEEEE. The CDR3 runs 15 residues. CDR3 residues: CASSRINTENYGYTF. CDR3 coding DNA: TGTGCCAGCAGCCGGATCAATACTGAGAACTATGGCTACACCTTC.

CDR3 protein: CASSYTESSYEQYF. In DNA form, the CDR3 reads TGTGCCAGCAGTTATACAGAGAGCTCCTACGAGCAGTACTTC. J is TRBJ2-7 and V is TRBV2; no firm D call. V was shortened by 5 bases and J by 0 bases, with 11 bases between the two germline ends. This CDR3 spans 14 amino acids. Germline assignment: CDR1 SNHLY and CDR2 FYNNEI.

The chain combines TRBV15 with TRBJ2-2; 10 positions agree with TRBD1. The CDR3 has 18 residues. Trimming removed 5 bases from V and 0 bases from J; junction bases left unmatched: 9. CDR1 and CDR2 (germline): LNHNV, YYDKDF (reference sequence). In DNA form, the CDR3 reads TGTGCCACCAGCGGGATGACAGGGGGCCGACCGAACACCGGGGAGCTGTTTTTT. This gives the protein CATSGMTGGRPNTGELFF.

The CDR3 bases are TGTGCCAGCCAGGACAGCGCTATGAATCAGCCCCAGCATTTT. This encodes CASQDSAMNQPQHF. V is TRBV27 and J is TRBJ1-5; D is possibly TRBD1 (6 bases). Germline V CDR1 and CDR2: MNHEY, SMNVEV (reference sequence). Trimming took 8 bases from V and 4 from J, leaving 15 bases between them. The CDR3 is 14 amino acids.

This chain uses TRBV5-6 with TRBJ2-3; the match to TRBD2 covers 10 bases. The CDR3 runs 15 residues. Trimming at V came to 6 bases and at J to 5 bases, leaving 9 bases not matched to a gene. Germline V gene lookup returns CDR1 SGHDT and CDR2 YYEEEE. Here the CDR3 DNA reads TGTGCCAGCATCGCTAGCGGGGGAAGGCTAGATACGCAGTATTTT. Its translation is CASIASGGRLDTQYF.

The V call is TRBV4-3, the J call TRBJ2-3, with D uncertain. This CDR3 comprises 11 residues. Trimming cost V 3 bases and J 7 bases, with 5 bases left between them. Per the germline V gene, CDR1 is LGHNA and CDR2 is YSLEER. The CDR3 reads CASSHGNTQYF. DNA for the CDR3: TGCGCCAGCAGCCATGGAAATACGCAGTATTTT.

The genes are TRBV6-5 and TRBJ2-7, with D possibly TRBD1 on 6 matching bases. The germline V gene has CDR1 MNHEY and CDR2 SVGAGI. The CDR3 is 14 residues long. With 5 bases removed from V and 2 bases from J, the gap between germline ends came to 13 bases. The CDR3 here is CASSLEGVPYEQYF. The DNA for the CDR3 is TGTGCCAGCAGTCTCGAGGGGGTCCCCTACGAGCAGTACTTC.

The CDR3 protein is CATTGPGADGYTF. The CDR3 DNA reads TGTGCCACCACAGGTCCAGGGGCGGATGGCTACACCTTC. This sequence joins TRBV25-1 and TRBJ1-2; tentative D call: TRBD1 (6 bases). V was clipped by 10 bases and J by 6 bases, with 18 bases between them. The CDR3 is 13 amino acids. Germline V gene sequence: CDR1 MGHDK, CDR2 SYGVNS.

This clone came up once. The V gene is TRBV29-1, the J gene TRBJ1-2; TRBD1 agrees at 8 bases. V was clipped by 0 bases and J by 1 base; unmatched bases: 10. The germline gives CDR1 SQVTM, CDR2 ANQGSEA. CDR3 length equals 17 residues. In DNA, the CDR3 is TGCAGCGTTGAAGACTTCCGGGACAGGAGTATTAACTATGGCTACACCTTC. It yields the protein CSVEDFRDRSINYGYTF.